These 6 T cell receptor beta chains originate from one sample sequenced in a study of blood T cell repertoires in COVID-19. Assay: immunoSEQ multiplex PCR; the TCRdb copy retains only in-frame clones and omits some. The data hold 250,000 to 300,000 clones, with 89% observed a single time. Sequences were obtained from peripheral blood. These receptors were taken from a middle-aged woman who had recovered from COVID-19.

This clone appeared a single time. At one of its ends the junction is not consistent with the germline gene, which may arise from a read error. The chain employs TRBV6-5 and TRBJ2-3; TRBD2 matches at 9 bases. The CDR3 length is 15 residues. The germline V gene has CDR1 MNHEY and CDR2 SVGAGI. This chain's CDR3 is CASSRDGTSKDTQYF. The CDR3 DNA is TGTGCCAGCAGTCGGGACGGGACTAGCAAAGATACGCAGTATTTT.

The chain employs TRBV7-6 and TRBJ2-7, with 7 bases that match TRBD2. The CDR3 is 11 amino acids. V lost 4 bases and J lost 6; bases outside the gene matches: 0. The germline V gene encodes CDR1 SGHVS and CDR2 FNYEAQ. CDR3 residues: CASSSGGEQYF. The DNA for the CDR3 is TGTGCCAGCAGCTCGGGAGGCGAGCAGTACTTC.

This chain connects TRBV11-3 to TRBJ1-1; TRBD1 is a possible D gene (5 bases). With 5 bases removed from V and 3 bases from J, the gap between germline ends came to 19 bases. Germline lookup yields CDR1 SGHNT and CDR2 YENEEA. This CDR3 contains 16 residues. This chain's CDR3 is CASSGPKGRVDTEAFF. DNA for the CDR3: TGTGCCAGCAGCGGCCCCAAGGGGAGGGTGGACACTGAAGCTTTCTTT. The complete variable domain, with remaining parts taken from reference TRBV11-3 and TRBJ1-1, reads EAGVVQSPRYKIIEKKQPVAFWCNPISGHNTLYWYLQNLGQGPELLIRYENEEAVDDSQLPKDRFSAERLKGVDSTLKIQPAELGDSAVYLCASSGPKGRVDTEAFFGQGTRLTVV.

The CDR3 DNA reads TGTGCCAGCAGCCAAGACTTAGTACTAGCGGGATCCTACAATGAGCAGTTCTTC. Translation gives CASSQDLVLAGSYNEQFF. The chain has TRBV3-1 (or the pseudogene TRBV3-2) and TRBJ2-1, with 10 bases identical to TRBD2. This CDR3 has 18 amino acids. After removal of 0 bases from V and 1 base from J, the junction contained 6 bases not matched to a gene. Germline CDR1 LGHDT, CDR2 YNNKEL (reference sequence).

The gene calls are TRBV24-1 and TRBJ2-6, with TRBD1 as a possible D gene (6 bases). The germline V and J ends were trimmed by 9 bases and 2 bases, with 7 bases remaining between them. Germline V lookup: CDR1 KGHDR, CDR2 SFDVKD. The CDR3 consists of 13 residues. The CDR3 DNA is TGTGCCACCGCAGGGGCTGGGGCCAACGTCCTGACTTTC. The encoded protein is CATAGAGANVLTF.

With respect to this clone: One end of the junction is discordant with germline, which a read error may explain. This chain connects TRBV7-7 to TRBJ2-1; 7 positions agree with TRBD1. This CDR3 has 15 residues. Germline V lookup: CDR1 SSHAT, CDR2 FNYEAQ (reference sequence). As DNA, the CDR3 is TGTGCTAGCAGCCCCTTGACAGGGTCATACAATGAGCAGTTCTTC. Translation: CASSPLTGSYNEQFF.